Below are 18 T cell receptor beta chains sequenced from a single sample in a study of OX40 agonist ivuxolimab in advanced cancers. Assay used: immunoSEQ multiplex PCR; TCRdb lists only in-frame clones, some missing. The sample carries approximately 74,000 clones, 90% recorded once. This specimen was CD4+ or CD8+ T cells sorted from blood, taken in a trial of the OX40 agonist ivuxolimab. The receptors derive from an adult with an advanced solid tumor such as melanoma, head and neck, liver or kidney cancer.

The chain combines TRBV2 with TRBJ2-3; 7 bases align to TRBD2. Germline V gene sequence: CDR1 SNHLY, CDR2 FYNNEI. The CDR3 loop spans 15 amino acids. The V gene end was trimmed by 8 bases and the J gene end by 3 bases; junction bases not matched to a gene: 11. CDR3 coding DNA: TGTGCCAGCGCGGCAGGAGCGGGAAAGACAGATACGCAGTATTTT. Translation gives CASAAGAGKTDTQYF.

This chain uses TRBV11-2 with TRBJ2-5; TRBD2 might be the D (5 bases). The germline V and J ends were trimmed by 1 base and 1 base, with 10 bases remaining between them. CDR3 length: 15 residues. From germline, CDR1 is SGHAT and CDR2 FQNNGV. The DNA of the CDR3 is TGTGCCAGCAGCTTAGCAAGCGGTCCCCAAGAGACCCAGTACTTC. Translating it yields CASSLASGPQETQYF.

The chain uses TRBV6-6 and TRBJ2-2, with TRBD1 identical over 10 bases. CDR1 is MNHNY and CDR2 is SVGAGI in the germline V gene (reference sequence). The CDR3 sequence is 14 residues long. Germline trimming cut 6 bases from V and 6 bases from J; bases unmatched to any gene: 4. The DNA of the CDR3 is TGTGCCAGCAGCCGACAGGGGGCGTCCGGGGAGCTGTTTTTT. Translated: CASSRQGASGELFF.

In this sample, this clone turned up a few times. The chain recombines TRBV19 with TRBJ1-5, with D uncertain. The CDR3 sequence is 12 residues long. CDR1 and CDR2 from the germline V gene are LNHDA and SQIVND (reference sequence). The V end was cut by 7 bases, the J end by 3 bases, with 7 bases between. For the CDR3, the DNA is TGTGCCAGTAATTGGGTCAATCAGCCCCAGCATTTT. The encoded protein is CASNWVNQPQHF.

The chain has TRBV9 and TRBJ2-5, with TRBD2 matching over 10 bases. This CDR3 comprises 15 residues. In germline, CDR1 is SGDLS, CDR2 YYNGEE. V gave up 1 base and J gave up 5 bases; unmatched junction bases: 5. The CDR3 DNA sequence: TGTGCCAGCAGCGTATCTAGCGGGAGTTGGGAGACCCAGTACTTC. This codes for CASSVSSGSWETQYF.

This clone was observed a single time. The V call is TRBV6-5, the J call TRBJ2-5, with 7 positions matching TRBD2. Germline CDR1 reads MNHEY; CDR2 reads SVGAGI. The CDR3 spans 13 residues. Trimming took 6 bases from V and 13 from J; bases not matched to a gene: 14. CDR3 residues: CASRPWEGDVGYF. The CDR3 bases are TGTGCCAGCAGGCCCTGGGAGGGAGATGTGGGGTACTTC.

The rearrangement links TRBV29-1 to TRBJ2-3, with TRBD2 matching 13 bases. Per the germline V gene, CDR1 is SQVTM and CDR2 is ANQGSEA. J gave up 2 bases and V 6 bases, and 2 bases lay outside the gene matches. The CDR3 has 14 amino acids. The CDR3 loop reads CSVGLAGNTDTQYF. The CDR3, as DNA: TGCAGCGTGGGACTAGCGGGGAACACAGATACGCAGTATTTT.

The chain combines TRBV6-1 with TRBJ2-5; a weak D match, TRBD2 (6 bases). The CDR3 is 14 residues long. V was cut by 4 bases and J by 1 base, with 10 bases left in between. Per germline, CDR1 MNHNS and CDR2 SASEGT. The CDR3 here is CASSVQTSQETQYF. DNA for the CDR3: TGTGCCAGCAGTGTTCAGACTAGCCAAGAGACCCAGTACTTC.

V is TRBV30 and J is TRBJ2-3, with D uncertain. The V and J ends lost 4 bases and 2 bases respectively, with 13 bases between them. The CDR3 has 14 residues. Germline CDR1 is GTSNPN and CDR2 is SVGIG (reference sequence). This chain's CDR3 is CAWKWGRDTDTQYF. The CDR3 DNA reads as TGTGCCTGGAAATGGGGAAGGGACACAGATACGCAGTATTTT.

Here the CDR3 DNA reads TGTGCCAGCAGCACTGGGGCCTCCGGGGAGACCCAGTACTTC. Translated, it gives CASSTGASGETQYF. The chain carries TRBV7-2 and TRBJ2-5; weak D call: TRBD1 (5 bases). CDR1 SGHTA and CDR2 FQGNSA come from the germline V gene. The CDR3 runs 14 residues. The V end lost 5 bases, the J end lost 5 bases, and 15 bases lay between the germline ends. The full variable domain, with the rest looked up from reference TRBV7-2 and TRBJ2-5, is GAGVSQSPSNKVTEKGKDVELRCDPISGHTALYWYRQSLGQGLEFLIYFQGNSAPDKSGLPSDRFSAERTGGSVSTLTIQRTQQEDSAVYLCASSTGASGETQYFGPGTRLLVL.

This chain connects TRBV9 to TRBJ1-5; D is unresolved. Per germline, CDR1 SGDLS and CDR2 YYNGEE. V lost 4 bases and J lost 1, with 12 bases in between. There are 15 residues in the CDR3. The CDR3 reads CASSPTPLSNQPQHF. DNA for the CDR3: TGTGCCAGCAGCCCGACTCCTTTGAGCAATCAGCCCCAGCATTTT. The variable domain in full, with the rest retrieved from reference TRBV9 and TRBJ1-5, is DSGVTQTPKHLITATGQRVTLRCSPRSGDLSVYWYQQSLDQGLQFLIQYYNGEERAKGNILERFSAQQFPDLHSELNLSSLELGDSALYFCASSPTPLSNQPQHFGDGTRLSIL.

V usage is TRBV6-1 and J usage is TRBJ2-3; 8 nucleotides agree with TRBD2. The germline CDR1 and CDR2 sequences are MNHNS and SASEGT. The CDR3 sequence is 16 residues long. V lost 0 bases to trimming and J lost 7 bases; unmatched junction nucleotides: 9. CDR3 sequence reads: CASSEALTGGPYTQYF. The CDR3 region has the DNA TGTGCCAGCAGTGAAGCGCTGACGGGAGGGCCATATACGCAGTATTTT.

The chain combines TRBV4-1 with TRBJ2-1; TRBD2 agrees at 13 bases. Germline CDR1 and CDR2: MGHRA and YSYEKL. V was clipped by 4 bases and J by 7 bases; unmatched bases: 7. This CDR3 is 16 amino acids long. CDR3 amino acids: CASSRTSGSGVNEQFF. The CDR3 coding sequence is TGCGCCAGCAGCCGGACTAGCGGGAGTGGCGTTAATGAGCAGTTCTTC.

This clone was found once. The chain is built from TRBV30 and TRBJ1-5; 8 bases agree with TRBD1. Germline loops: CDR1 GTSNPN, CDR2 SVGIG (reference sequence). The CDR3 consists of 15 residues. The V gene end was trimmed by 3 bases and the J gene end by 7 bases; junction bases not matched to a gene: 11. The CDR3 is CAWSKLAGQEQPQHF. CDR3 DNA: TGTGCCTGGAGCAAATTGGCGGGACAGGAGCAGCCCCAGCATTTT.

A remark on this clone: Its ends do not fully match the called genes, so a read error is possible. The rearrangement joins TRBV20-1 to TRBJ1-1; D remains ambiguous. This CDR3 spans 11 amino acids. The germline V gene has CDR1 DFQATT and CDR2 SNEGSKA (reference sequence). The CDR3 nucleotides are TGTATGTCTACATTGAACACTGAAGCTTTCTTT. It yields the protein CMSTLNTEAFF.

This clone was recorded only once. The chain has TRBV2 and TRBJ2-5; D unresolved. The V gene lost 7 bases and the J gene lost 0 bases, with 12 bases spanning the gap. Germline V gene data show CDR1 as SNHLY and CDR2 as FYNNEI. The CDR3 covers 14 residues. The CDR3 sequence: CASTETVYQETQYF. The CDR3 DNA reads TGTGCCAGCACAGAAACAGTCTACCAAGAGACCCAGTACTTC.

The chain carries TRBV27 and TRBJ2-7, with 7 bases identical to TRBD1. CDR1 and CDR2 from the germline V gene are MNHEY and SMNVEV (reference sequence). The CDR3 is 14 residues long. V shed 6 bases and J 5 bases; nucleotides not matched to a gene: 10. In DNA form, the CDR3 reads TGTGCCAGCAGAGTGGGGGACAGAAAAGACGAGCAGTACTTC. Its translation is CASRVGDRKDEQYF.

The chain has TRBV25-1 and TRBJ1-4, with TRBD1 matching over 9 bases. Unmatched junction bases numbered 3, after V lost 5 bases and J lost 5 bases. This CDR3 contains 14 residues. Germline V gene lookup returns CDR1 MGHDK and CDR2 SYGVNS. The CDR3 here is CASSPGQGNEKLFF. As DNA, the CDR3 is TGTGCCAGCAGTCCCGGACAGGGGAATGAAAAACTGTTTTTT.